This T cell receptor beta chain appears in the sequencing data of a study of cytomegalovirus exposure and HLA in healthy donors. It was with 60 Vbeta and 13 Jbeta primers that the PCR ran. Produced via immunoSEQ multiplex PCR; TCRdb's table is partial and in-frame only. This repertoire shows roughly 150,000 clones, roughly 76% found once; its top ten account for 2.3%. The CDR3 is 13 amino acids. With V trimmed by 0 bases and J by 6 bases, 0 bases remained unmatched. CDR1 KGHSH and CDR2 LQKENI come from the germline V gene. Sample: PBMCs. The receptor was derived from a male donor in good health and CMV-seronegative. The rearrangement links TRBV18 to TRBJ2-3; 7 nucleotides align to TRBD2. Here the CDR3 DNA reads TGTGCCAGCTCACCACCGGGGGGGGATACGCAGTATTTT. It yields the protein CASSPPGGDTQYF.